Included here is one TCR beta chain sequence, with context. Its target is not known. TCRdb's copy holds only in-frame clones and misses some; the assay was immunoSEQ multiplex PCR. The profile shows approximately 12,000 clones, about 88% of them singletons. This sample was taken from a study of T cell clonotyping in hematopoietic cell transplantation. CDR1 and CDR2 (germline): SQVTM, ANQGSEA. V lost 4 bases, J lost 7 bases, and 10 bases lay in between. The CDR3 consists of 11 residues. Whole-study results and caveats: No sorting was done, leaving CD4 and CD8 contributions mixed. At the given depth, recipient repertoires were over 95% de novo clonotypes.

The chain is built from TRBV29-1 and TRBJ1-2; possible D gene TRBD1, 5 bases. The sequencing used PBMCs, collected 100 days after allogeneic stem cell transplant. The clonotype was recovered from a female patient aged 55-70 years who had an allogeneic stem cell transplant from an unrelated donor, so the T cells may come from the graft donor. Some clones in this sample may be carry-over from other donors' samples. CDR3 protein: CSVGQGGGYTF. DNA for the CDR3: TGCAGCGTTGGGCAGGGAGGTGGCTACACCTTC.